The 10 T cell receptor beta chains given below trace back to one sample, sequenced in a study of blood T cell repertoires in COVID-19. Sequencing used immunoSEQ multiplex PCR; TCRdb keeps in-frame clones, though not all of them. The sample shows fewer than 65,000 clones, around 91% of them seen only once. Sequenced input: peripheral blood. Receptors originate from a woman aged 60-75 years with COVID-19, enrolled during active disease.

The chain is built from TRBV6-2 or TRBV6-3 and TRBJ2-7; TRBD1 might be the D (5 bases). The CDR3 is 16 amino acids. The ends were cut back, 3 bases at V and 0 bases at J, with 15 bases in the middle. The germline V gene encodes CDR1 MNHEY and CDR2 SVGEGT. The chain's CDR3 is CASSYRLHQGSYEQYF. The CDR3 nucleotides read TGTGCCAGCAGTTATCGACTCCATCAGGGCTCCTACGAGCAGTACTTC.

The chain has TRBV3-1 (or the pseudogene TRBV3-2) and TRBJ2-1; a possible D gene is TRBD2 (6 bases). V was cut by 4 bases and J by 4 bases, with 11 bases left in between. This CDR3 has 14 amino acids. Germline loops: CDR1 LGHDT, CDR2 YNNKEL (reference sequence). DNA for the CDR3: TGTGCCAGCAGCCGCATGGCGGGGTACAATGAGCAGTTCTTC. It codes for CASSRMAGYNEQFF.

This clone was picked up one time. This chain connects TRBV24-1 to TRBJ1-2; TRBD1 agrees at 8 bases. The junction had 5 bases not matched to a gene; V was cut back by 2 bases and J by 4 bases. The CDR3 loop spans 15 amino acids. CDR1 KGHDR and CDR2 SFDVKD come from the germline V gene. Here the CDR3 reads CATSDYNRGSYGYTF. Written as DNA, the CDR3 is TGTGCCACCAGTGATTATAACAGGGGGAGCTATGGCTACACCTTC.

The genes are TRBV15 and TRBJ2-7, with D possibly matching TRBD2 (6 bases). CDR1 is LNHNV and CDR2 is YYDKDF in the germline V gene (reference sequence). This CDR3 region has 13 residues. V lost 0 bases to trimming and J lost 5 bases, with 8 bases between them. CDR3 in DNA: TGTGCCACCAGCAGAGATTGGGGGGACGAGCAGTACTTC. This gives the protein CATSRDWGDEQYF.

V gene TRBV15 combines with J gene TRBJ1-5, with a weak D call TRBD1 (6 bases). The germline CDR1 and CDR2 sequences are LNHNV and YYDKDF (reference sequence). Deletions cut 1 base from V and 3 bases from J, with 10 bases between. This CDR3 comprises 15 residues. CDR3 bases: TGTGCCACCAGCAGAGCTACAGGGTTCAATCAGCCCCAGCATTTT. As protein: CATSRATGFNQPQHF.

The rearrangement links TRBV7-2 to TRBJ1-2; D is perhaps TRBD1 (6 bases). Trimming shortened V by 1 base and J by 3 bases, and 9 bases separated the two germline ends. CDR1 and CDR2 (germline): SGHTA, FQGNSA. This CDR3 region has 14 residues. The DNA of the CDR3 is TGTGCCAGCAGCTTAGGACCAGGGGACTATGGCTACACCTTC. Protein sequence: CASSLGPGDYGYTF.

This clone occurred once. V gene TRBV19 combines with J gene TRBJ1-5, with 7 bases that match TRBD1. CDR1 is LNHDA, CDR2 SQIVND, per germline (reference sequence). V lost 7 bases, J lost 2 bases, and 5 bases stayed unmatched. The CDR3 totals 14 residues. CDR3 region: CASTRQGGNQPQHF. CDR3 in DNA: TGTGCCAGTACCAGACAGGGTGGCAATCAGCCCCAGCATTTT.

The CDR3 nucleotides read TGTGCCAGCAGTCAGGACAGGAGCGGCTATGGCTACACCTTC. It translates to CASSQDRSGYGYTF. J is TRBJ1-2 and V is TRBV6-5; 7 nucleotides line up with TRBD1. Germline loops: CDR1 MNHEY, CDR2 SVGAGI. This CDR3 region has 14 residues. Trimming removed 5 bases from V and 4 bases from J; junction bases left unmatched: 7.

The chain carries TRBV7-8 and TRBJ1-6; no clear D. Germline V gene lookup returns CDR1 SGHVS and CDR2 FQNEAQ. The V gene lost 5 bases and the J gene lost 8 bases, with 19 bases spanning the gap. The CDR3 contains 16 residues. This CDR3 is CASSPHRAMEDSPLHF. The CDR3 nucleotides are TGTGCCAGCAGCCCACACCGGGCCATGGAGGATTCACCCCTCCACTTT.

The chain joins TRBV24-1 to TRBJ2-2; 10 nucleotides line up with TRBD1. V shed 7 bases, J shed 5 bases, and the junction held 0 bases outside the gene matches. The germline V gene encodes CDR1 KGHDR and CDR2 SFDVKD. The CDR3 has 13 residues. CDR3 amino acids: CATRGQGTGELFF. The CDR3 bases are TGTGCCACCAGGGGACAGGGGACCGGGGAGCTGTTTTTT.